These 12 T cell receptor beta chains originate from one sample sequenced in a study of shared clonotypes between healthy human individuals. Only in-frame clones appear in the TCRdb table, and some are missing; sequencing was by immunoSEQ multiplex PCR. The table includes around 200,000 clones, 85% to 95% detected once. The material sequenced was naive CD4+ T cells sorted from blood. As to subset: CD45RA+ positively selected. All receptors come from a woman in her thirties in good health.

CDR3 coding DNA: TGTGCCAGTAGTATTCCGCAGGGGCAGACTGGAAACACCATATATTTT. Residues: CASSIPQGQTGNTIYF. The rearrangement joins TRBV19 to TRBJ1-3, with D perhaps matching TRBD1 (6 bases). V dropped 3 bases and J dropped 2 bases, with 14 bases sitting between them. Per germline, CDR1 LNHDA and CDR2 SQIVND (reference sequence). The CDR3 contains 16 residues.

This clone was seen more than once but under ten times. The chain is built from TRBV5-1 and TRBJ2-7, with 9 bases matching TRBD1. This CDR3 is built from 15 residues. The V and J ends lost 5 bases and 0 bases, in that order; junction bases with no gene match: 6. Germline V gene data show CDR1 as SGHRS and CDR2 as YFSETQ. The DNA for the CDR3 is TGCGCCAGCAGACCCGGGACAGGGAGCTCCTACGAGCAGTACTTC. Its protein product is CASRPGTGSSYEQYF.

The sample holds one count of this clone. The chain joins TRBV7-3 to TRBJ2-2; D may be TRBD2 (5 bases). Trimming shortened V by 5 bases and J by 8 bases, and 12 bases separated the two germline ends. The CDR3 extends over 13 amino acids. CDR1 and CDR2 from the germline V gene are SGHTA and FQGTGA. CDR3 sequence reads: CASSRTGLGELFF. The CDR3 coding sequence is TGTGCCAGCAGCCGGACTGGATTGGGGGAGCTGTTTTTT.

The chain couples TRBV5-1 to TRBJ2-5; 9 bases fit TRBD2. Matching the DNA end better, TRBJ2-7 makes the J call doubtful. The CDR3 contains 14 residues. Germline V gives CDR1 SGHRS, CDR2 YFSETQ. CDR3 sequence reads: CASSLVAGVGEQYF. DNA of the CDR3: TGCGCCAGCAGCCTTGTAGCGGGAGTGGGCGAGCAGTACTTC.

V and J are TRBV9 and TRBJ1-3; D remains ambiguous. Trimming shortened V by 0 bases and J by 0 bases, and 10 bases separated the two germline ends. The CDR3 loop spans 16 amino acids. Germline CDR1 SGDLS, CDR2 YYNGEE. CDR3 bases: TGTGCCAGCAGCGTAGGCGTACCGTTCTCTGGAAACACCATATATTTT. It codes for CASSVGVPFSGNTIYF. Looking up the rest from reference TRBV9 and TRBJ1-3 gives the full variable domain: DSGVTQTPKHLITATGQRVTLRCSPRSGDLSVYWYQQSLDQGLQFLIQYYNGEERAKGNILERFSAQQFPDLHSELNLSSLELGDSALYFCASSVGVPFSGNTIYFGEGSWLTVV.

The genes are TRBV18 and TRBJ2-7; D tentatively reads TRBD1 or TRBD2 (5 bases each). Trimming took off 0 bases at V and 6 bases at J, with 15 bases between the two ends. Germline V gives CDR1 KGHSH, CDR2 LQKENI. This CDR3 is built from 15 residues. This chain's CDR3 is CASSPPAGGALEQYF. The CDR3 DNA sequence: TGTGCCAGCTCACCACCGGCGGGTGGGGCACTCGAGCAGTACTTC.

The rearrangement joins TRBV27 to TRBJ2-2, with 9 positions matching TRBD2. J lost 7 bases, V lost 2 bases, and 5 bases had no gene match. The CDR3 contains 15 residues. Germline V gene sequence: CDR1 MNHEY, CDR2 SMNVEV (reference sequence). The CDR3 nucleotides are TGTGCCAGCAGTTTACGCGGGAGGGCCTACGGGGAGCTGTTTTTT. It encodes CASSLRGRAYGELFF.

The rearrangement links TRBV5-6 to TRBJ2-7; possible D gene TRBD1, 6 bases. CDR3 length: 15 amino acids. Germline CDR1 and CDR2: SGHDT and YYEEEE. V gave up 7 bases and J gave up 0 bases, with 17 bases separating them. The CDR3 bases are TGTGCCAGCGCTTCGAGGGGGTTCGTCTCCTACGAGCAGTACTTC. This encodes CASASRGFVSYEQYF.

The chain has TRBV5-1 and TRBJ1-4, with 8 bases aligning to TRBD1. Germline loops: CDR1 SGHRS, CDR2 YFSETQ. The CDR3 covers 13 residues. The junction had 0 bases not matched to a gene; V was cut back by 4 bases and J by 4 bases. The CDR3 bases are TGCGCCAGCAGCGGACAGGGTAATGAAAAACTGTTTTTT. This codes for CASSGQGNEKLFF.

The chain carries TRBV15 and TRBJ1-5, with D perhaps matching TRBD1 (6 bases). Germline loops: CDR1 LNHNV, CDR2 YYDKDF (reference sequence). The CDR3 extends over 16 amino acids. V was pared by 5 bases and J by 5 bases, with 19 bases between. This CDR3 is CATSRSQTGRDQPQHF. The CDR3 nucleotides are TGTGCCACCAGCCGTTCCCAAACAGGGAGGGATCAGCCCCAGCATTTT. Looking up the rest from reference TRBV15 and TRBJ1-5 gives the full variable domain: DAMVIQNPRYQVTQFGKPVTLSCSQTLNHNVMYWYQQKSSQAPKLLFHYYDKDFNNEADTPDNFQSRRPNTSFCFLDIRSPGLGDTAMYLCATSRSQTGRDQPQHFGDGTRLSIL.

This rearrangement joins TRBV19 to TRBJ2-1, with a tentative D call TRBD1 (6 bases). CDR3 length: 15 amino acids. With 7 bases removed from V and 2 bases from J, the gap between germline ends came to 15 bases. CDR1 and CDR2 from the germline V gene are LNHDA and SQIVND (reference sequence). The CDR3 here is CASNRESQPYNEQFF. CDR3 DNA sequence: TGTGCCAGTAACAGGGAATCCCAACCCTACAATGAGCAGTTCTTC.

The V and J genes are TRBV5-5 and TRBJ2-7; D gene unclear. Germline V gene sequence: CDR1 SGHKS, CDR2 YYEKEE (reference sequence). The length of the CDR3 is 13 residues. V lost 6 bases to trimming and J lost 3 bases, with 13 bases between them. The CDR3 nucleotides read TGTGCCAGCAACCGAGTGGGGAACTACGAGCAGTACTTC. Translating gives CASNRVGNYEQYF.